The 32 T cell receptor beta chains in this list originate from one sample, sequenced in a study of chemoradiotherapy in HPV16-positive cancers. Repertoires were generated with immunoSEQ multiplex PCR, while TCRdb's copy carries only in-frame clones and drops some. Of approximately 8,800 clones listed, approximately 70% are singletons. The specimen comprised tumor tissue, sampled from a patient who underwent chemoradiotherapy. The receptors originated from a human donor with HPV-associated anogenital cancer.

To note about this clone: The same CDR3 arises from other DNA sequences in this sample as well. This sequence joins TRBV6-4 and TRBJ2-2, with D perhaps TRBD1 (5 bases). This CDR3 is built from 14 residues. Germline V CDR1 and CDR2: MRHNA, SNTAGT. V dropped 2 bases and J dropped 2 bases, with 6 bases sitting between them. Here the CDR3 DNA reads TGTGCCAGCAGTGACAGGGGTAACACCGGGGAGCTGTTTTTT. It yields the protein CASSDRGNTGELFF.

This clone was detected a few times. The V gene is TRBV5-1, the J gene TRBJ1-1, with D possibly matching TRBD1 (5 bases). Germline loops: CDR1 SGHRS, CDR2 YFSETQ. The CDR3 sequence is 14 residues long. Trimming removed 7 bases from V and 3 bases from J, with 16 bases in between. CDR3 in DNA: TGCGCCAGCGCCTCGACAGCAGCTGACACTGAAGCTTTCTTT. As protein: CASASTAADTEAFF. Looking up the rest from reference TRBV5-1 and TRBJ1-1 gives the full variable domain: KAGVTQTPRYLIKTRGQQVTLSCSPISGHRSVSWYQQTPGQGLQFLFEYFSETQRNKGNFPGRFSGRQFSNSRSEMNVSTLELGDSALYLCASASTAADTEAFFGQGTRLTVV.

The rearrangement uses TRBV14 and TRBJ2-7; the D is unclear. V was pared by 1 base and J by 7 bases, with 5 bases between. This CDR3 has 11 residues. The germline CDR1 and CDR2 sequences are SGHDN and FVKESK. The CDR3 here is CASSQGWEQYF. CDR3 DNA: TGTGCCAGCAGCCAAGGGTGGGAGCAGTACTTC.

This clone has a handful of counts. The chain uses TRBV11-2 and TRBJ2-7; TRBD2 agrees at 14 bases. V lost 5 bases and J lost 4; bases outside the gene matches: 16. The CDR3 contains 19 residues. Germline-derived CDR1 and CDR2 are SGHAT and FQNNGV. CDR3 sequence (DNA): TGTGCCAGCAGCCAACCGGGGACTAGCGGGGGTTTAAGTTATTACGAGCAGTACTTC. Amino acid sequence: CASSQPGTSGGLSYYEQYF.

This clone was observed a few times. The genes are TRBV5-1 and TRBJ1-4; D unclear. Germline lookup yields CDR1 SGHRS and CDR2 YFSETQ. This CDR3 has 17 residues. Trimming left V 0 bases short and J 7 bases short, with 19 bases between. Here the CDR3 DNA reads TGCGCCAGCAGCTTGGGAGGCCACCCGGGAGGTGGTGAAAAACTGTTTTTT. Residues: CASSLGGHPGGGEKLFF.

The chain has TRBV5-4 and TRBJ2-5; 7 nucleotides agree with TRBD1. Germline CDR1 is SGHNT and CDR2 is YYREEE (reference sequence). The CDR3 runs to 14 residues. V shed 5 bases, J shed 0 bases, and the junction held 4 bases outside the gene matches. Here the CDR3 DNA reads TGTGCCAGCAGTTCGACAGGGAACCAAGAGACCCAGTACTTC. This encodes CASSSTGNQETQYF.

This clone was recorded a few times. This rearrangement joins TRBV29-1 to TRBJ2-7, with a weak D call TRBD1 (5 bases). CDR1 and CDR2 (germline): SQVTM, ANQGSEA. This CDR3 contains 11 residues. Trimming removed 7 bases from V and 4 bases from J, with 11 bases in between. CDR3 DNA: TGCAGCGGTGACAGCTATTACGAGCAGTACTTC. Its protein is CSGDSYYEQYF.

The chain employs TRBV5-4 and TRBJ1-2, with TRBD1 as a possible D gene (6 bases). Germline assignment: CDR1 SGHNT and CDR2 YYREEE (reference sequence). V was cut by 4 bases and J by 11 bases, with 12 bases left in between. CDR3 size: 11 residues. CDR3 sequence: CASSATGWYTF. For the CDR3, the DNA is TGTGCCAGCAGCGCCACAGGGTGGTACACCTTC.

The rearrangement joins TRBV11-3 to TRBJ1-5; 9 bases align to TRBD1. Germline lookup yields CDR1 SGHNT and CDR2 YENEEA. V lost 5 bases, J lost 5 bases, and 4 bases stayed unmatched. The CDR3 totals 14 residues. The CDR3 region has the DNA TGTGCCAGCAGCCAGGGACAGGGTGATCAGCCCCAGCATTTT. It is translated as CASSQGQGDQPQHF.

The table lists this clone with a few counts. V usage is TRBV4-2 and J usage is TRBJ2-3; D may correspond to TRBD1 or TRBD2 (5 bases each). Germline V gene sequence: CDR1 LGHNA, CDR2 YNFKEQ. The V end lost 9 bases, the J end lost 9 bases, and 16 bases lay between the germline ends. The CDR3 loop spans 12 amino acids. The CDR3 DNA follows: TGTGCCAGTTCCGAGACTACAGGCACGCAGTATTTT. Its translation is CASSETTGTQYF.

The CDR3 is CASSERTVEAFF. In nucleotides, the CDR3 is TGTGCCAGCAGCGAGAGGACGGTAGAAGCTTTCTTT. The J gene is TRBJ1-1, the V gene TRBV2, with unresolved D. V dropped 6 bases and J dropped 8 bases, with 13 bases sitting between them. The CDR3 runs to 12 residues. Germline V gene lookup returns CDR1 SNHLY and CDR2 FYNNEI.

This clone is a singleton in its sample. The V gene is TRBV28, the J gene TRBJ1-5, with unresolved D. The CDR3 is made up of 15 amino acids. Germline CDR1 MDHEN, CDR2 SYDVKM. V was trimmed by 7 bases and J by 2 bases, leaving 15 bases between them. CDR3 bases: TGTGCCAGCATTCCTGTCCAGGCAGGCAATCAGCCCCAGCATTTT. Its translation is CASIPVQAGNQPQHF. Variable domain in full (rest from reference TRBV28 and TRBJ1-5): DVKVTQSSRYLVKRTGEKVFLECVQDMDHENMFWYRQDPGLGLRLIYFSYDVKMKEKGDIPEGYSVSREKKERFSLILESASTNQTSMYLCASIPVQAGNQPQHFGDGTRLSIL.

The genes are TRBV9 and TRBJ2-2, with TRBD2 matching over 7 bases. The CDR3 contains 17 residues. Trimming took 2 bases from V and 4 from J; bases not matched to a gene: 11. Germline V gene data show CDR1 as SGDLS and CDR2 as YYNGEE. CDR3 DNA sequence: TGTGCCAGCAGCGTCCTCACTAGCGAATTTACCACCGGGGAGCTGTTTTTT. Its protein is CASSVLTSEFTTGELFF.

The J gene is TRBJ1-2, the V gene TRBV5-6; the D is unclear. Germline CDR1 is SGHDT and CDR2 is YYEEEE. V dropped 1 base and J dropped 2 bases, with 9 bases sitting between them. CDR3 length: 14 residues. For the CDR3, the DNA is TGTGCCAGCAGCTTGAGGTCCGGGAACTATGGCTACACCTTC. Protein product: CASSLRSGNYGYTF.

The chain joins TRBV28 to TRBJ1-2, with 8 nucleotides matching TRBD1. This CDR3 has 13 residues. The V and J ends lost 6 bases and 4 bases, in that order; junction bases with no gene match: 4. Germline lookup yields CDR1 MDHEN and CDR2 SYDVKM. DNA for the CDR3: TGTGCCAGCAGCCAGGACAGGGCCTATGGCTACACCTTC. It translates to CASSQDRAYGYTF.

The chain has TRBV7-2 and TRBJ2-2; 8 bases match TRBD1. The CDR3 is 15 residues long. Losses at the gene ends were 2 bases for V and 5 bases for J; bases not matched to a gene: 4. Germline CDR1 SGHTA, CDR2 FQGNSA. The CDR3 DNA reads as TGTGCCAGCAGCTTACAGGGGGCCGCTACCGGGGAGCTGTTTTTT. This translates into CASSLQGAATGELFF. Complete variable domain (other parts from reference TRBV7-2 and TRBJ2-2): GAGVSQSPSNKVTEKGKDVELRCDPISGHTALYWYRQSLGQGLEFLIYFQGNSAPDKSGLPSDRFSAERTGGSVSTLTIQRTQQEDSAVYLCASSLQGAATGELFFGEGSRLTVL.

This clone was counted a few times. This chain uses TRBV7-9 with TRBJ1-5; D is undetermined. Germline CDR1 reads SEHNR; CDR2 reads FQNEAQ (reference sequence). Trimming cost V 1 base and J 3 bases, with 10 bases left between them. This CDR3 contains 15 residues. CDR3 residues: CASSLGEAFNQPQHF. Written as DNA, the CDR3 is TGTGCCAGCAGCTTAGGGGAAGCCTTCAATCAGCCCCAGCATTTT.

The rearrangement joins TRBV2 to TRBJ2-5, with TRBD2 identical over 10 bases. The tail of the sequence fits TRBJ2-7 better, so the J call may be wrong. Germline V gene lookup returns CDR1 SNHLY and CDR2 FYNNEI. CDR3 length: 14 residues. In nucleotides, the CDR3 is TGTGCCAGCAGGGCTAGCGGGAGCCTTCGCGAGCAGTACTTC. Protein sequence: CASRASGSLREQYF.

This sequence joins TRBV7-6 and TRBJ2-1; 9 bases line up with TRBD2. J lost 1 base, V lost 8 bases, and 9 bases had no gene match. Per germline, CDR1 SGHVS and CDR2 FNYEAQ. The CDR3 is 16 amino acids. The CDR3 loop reads CASGRAGGSSYNEQFF. The CDR3 DNA is TGTGCCAGCGGACGGGCGGGGGGGAGTTCCTACAATGAGCAGTTCTTC.

The rearrangement uses TRBV7-8 and TRBJ2-3; 7 nucleotides agree with TRBD1. This CDR3 is built from 13 residues. Germline V gene sequence: CDR1 SGHVS, CDR2 FQNEAQ. V gave up 1 base and J gave up 5 bases; unmatched junction bases: 0. CDR3 sequence (DNA): TGTGCCAGCAGCTTAGACAGGGGAGATACGCAGTATTTT. Translating it yields CASSLDRGDTQYF. Full variable domain (remainder filled in from reference TRBV7-8 and TRBJ2-3): GAGVSQSPRYKVAKRGQDVALRCDPISGHVSLFWYQQALGQGPEFLTYFQNEAQLDKSGLPSDRFFAERPEGSVSTLKIQRTQQEDSAVYLCASSLDRGDTQYFGPGTRLTVL.

The J gene is TRBJ1-1, the V gene TRBV5-1; D perhaps matches TRBD1 (5 bases). CDR3 length equals 14 residues. The V end lost 0 bases, the J end lost 1 base, and 7 bases lay between the germline ends. CDR1 and CDR2 (germline): SGHRS, YFSETQ. In DNA form, the CDR3 reads TGCGCCAGCAGCTTGGGACAGCCGAACACTGAAGCTTTCTTT. This sequence encodes CASSLGQPNTEAFF. The whole variable domain, remainder taken from reference TRBV5-1 and TRBJ1-1, is KAGVTQTPRYLIKTRGQQVTLSCSPISGHRSVSWYQQTPGQGLQFLFEYFSETQRNKGNFPGRFSGRQFSNSRSEMNVSTLELGDSALYLCASSLGQPNTEAFFGQGTRLTVV.

The chain combines TRBV7-3 with TRBJ1-6; D is unresolved. Germline CDR1 reads SGHTA; CDR2 reads FQGTGA. Trimming removed 7 bases from V and 3 bases from J, with 10 bases in between. The CDR3 contains 14 residues. This chain's CDR3 is CASTSMIYNSPLHF. CDR3 DNA sequence: TGTGCCAGCACCTCAATGATCTATAATTCACCCCTCCACTTT.

The J gene is TRBJ1-5, the V gene TRBV10-3, with unresolved D. The CDR3 totals 14 residues. Trimming took off 3 bases at V and 1 base at J, with 7 bases between the two ends. CDR1 and CDR2 from the germline V gene are ENHRY and SYGVKD. The CDR3 sequence: CAISDWGSNQPQHF. The CDR3 nucleotides are TGTGCCATCAGTGACTGGGGAAGCAATCAGCCCCAGCATTTT.

The rearrangement links TRBV7-9 to TRBJ2-2; D is ambiguous. The CDR3 has 12 amino acids. Germline V lookup: CDR1 SEHNR, CDR2 FQNEAQ (reference sequence). V shed 7 bases and J shed 2 bases, with 5 bases lying between them. The CDR3 DNA sequence: TGTGCCAGCATCAAAAACACCGGGGAGCTGTTTTTT. Its protein product is CASIKNTGELFF.

This chain joins TRBV11-2 and TRBJ2-7; D gene uncertain. V was pared by 5 bases and J by 6 bases, with 11 bases between. This CDR3 comprises 12 residues. The V gene's germline CDR1 is SGHAT and CDR2 FQNNGV. CDR3 residues: CASSIRLVEQYF. The CDR3 DNA reads TGTGCCAGCAGCATCCGACTGGTCGAGCAGTACTTC. Supplemented by reference TRBV11-2 and TRBJ2-7, the full variable domain reads EAGVAQSPRYKIIEKRQSVAFWCNPISGHATLYWYQQILGQGPKLLIQFQNNGVVDDSQLPKDRFSAERLKGVDSTLKIQPAKLEDSAVYLCASSIRLVEQYFGPGTRLTVT.

The rearrangement links TRBV2 to TRBJ1-1; D may be TRBD1 (5 bases). The germline CDR1 and CDR2 sequences are SNHLY and FYNNEI. The CDR3 loop spans 13 amino acids. The V and J ends lost 4 bases and 0 bases respectively, with 6 bases between them. Here the CDR3 reads CASSVGVNTEAFF. As DNA, the CDR3 is TGTGCCAGCAGTGTAGGGGTGAACACTGAAGCTTTCTTT. The full variable domain, completed using reference TRBV2 and TRBJ1-1, is EPEVTQTPSHQVTQMGQEVILRCVPISNHLYFYWYRQILGQKVEFLVSFYNNEISEKSEIFDDQFSVERPDGSNFTLKIRSTKLEDSAMYFCASSVGVNTEAFFGQGTRLTVV.

J is TRBJ2-2 and V is TRBV7-9, with TRBD1 identical over 10 bases. V shed 5 bases and J 2 bases; nucleotides not matched to a gene: 5. This CDR3 contains 16 residues. Looked up from germline, CDR1 is SEHNR and CDR2 is FQNEAQ (reference sequence). The CDR3 region is CASSGRQGANTGELFF. CDR3 nucleotides: TGTGCCAGCAGCGGTCGACAGGGGGCTAACACCGGGGAGCTGTTTTTT.

V gene TRBV11-2 combines with J gene TRBJ1-1, with D perhaps matching TRBD1 (5 bases). CDR1 and CDR2 from the germline V gene are SGHAT and FQNNGV. This CDR3 contains 13 residues. V gave up 6 bases and J gave up 6 bases, with 14 bases separating them. The CDR3 spells CASRRAGSAEAFF. DNA for the CDR3: TGTGCCAGCAGGAGGGCAGGGAGCGCTGAAGCTTTCTTT.

V gene TRBV28 combines with J gene TRBJ2-7; the match to TRBD2 covers 12 bases. With V trimmed by 4 bases and J by 2 bases, 3 bases remained unmatched. Germline lookup yields CDR1 MDHEN and CDR2 SYDVKM. The CDR3 is made up of 15 amino acids. The CDR3 here is CASSSLAGGTYEQYF. DNA for the CDR3: TGTGCCAGCAGTTCCCTAGCGGGGGGGACCTACGAGCAGTACTTC.

This chain links TRBV28 with TRBJ2-2; D is undetermined. Germline V gives CDR1 MDHEN, CDR2 SYDVKM. There are 11 residues in the CDR3. The V end was cut by 5 bases, the J end by 5 bases, with 3 bases between. CDR3 sequence reads: CASSTTGELFF. CDR3 nucleotide sequence: TGTGCCAGCAGTACGACCGGGGAGCTGTTTTTT.

The genes are TRBV15 and TRBJ2-7, with D tentatively TRBD2 (6 bases). Trimming removed 5 bases at V and 2 bases at J, with 13 bases between. Germline V lookup: CDR1 LNHNV, CDR2 YYDKDF (reference sequence). The length of the CDR3 is 14 residues. DNA of the CDR3: TGTGCCACCAGCTTCGGGACTGGGGCCTACGAGCAGTACTTC. This translates into CATSFGTGAYEQYF.

By frequency in the sample, this clone is medium-sized (0.01 to 0.1%). DNA of the CDR3: TGTGCCAGCACCGCGCTCGAGCAGTACTTC. Translation: CASTALEQYF. The genes are TRBV2 and TRBJ2-7; D is uncertain. V shed 7 bases and J shed 6 bases, with 7 bases lying between them. Germline V gene data show CDR1 as SNHLY and CDR2 as FYNNEI. This CDR3 spans 10 amino acids.